The 26 T cell receptor beta chains below were found in one sample sequenced in a study of blood T cell repertoires in COVID-19. The data were produced by immunoSEQ multiplex PCR, yet TCRdb's version contains in-frame clones alone and is incomplete. This repertoire shows about 250,000 clones, about 86% found once; its top ten account for roughly 10%. Sequenced sample: peripheral blood. All receptors come from a man older than 75 with acute or convalescent COVID-19.

The V call is TRBV12-3 or TRBV12-4, the J call TRBJ1-5; weak D call: TRBD1 (6 bases). The germline V and J ends were trimmed by 7 bases and 8 bases, with 12 bases remaining between them. The length of the CDR3 is 12 residues. In nucleotides, the CDR3 is TGTGCCAGCACTGGGCCAGGGGAGCCCCAGCATTTT. Protein product: CASTGPGEPQHF.

V usage is TRBV18 and J usage is TRBJ2-7; TRBD1 might be the D (5 bases). Deletions cut 4 bases from V and 3 bases from J, with 16 bases between. The CDR3 is 15 residues long. Germline CDR1 KGHSH, CDR2 LQKENI. The chain's CDR3 is CASSQRQNLGYEQYF. CDR3 nucleotides: TGTGCCAGCTCACAGAGACAGAACCTCGGCTACGAGCAGTACTTC.

The genes are TRBV6-4 and TRBJ1-5; no clear D gene. CDR1 and CDR2 from the germline V gene are MRHNA and SNTAGT. This CDR3 is 19 amino acids long. The germline V and J ends were trimmed by 2 bases and 0 bases, with 20 bases remaining between them. CDR3 nucleotide sequence: TGTGCCAGCAGTGACCCGGGAAGGCAGCTACTTAATAGCAATCAGCCCCAGCATTTT. Amino acids: CASSDPGRQLLNSNQPQHF.

The J gene is TRBJ1-2, the V gene TRBV27, with TRBD1 as a possible D gene (5 bases). The length of the CDR3 is 14 residues. V lost 6 bases, J lost 4 bases, and 15 bases lay in between. Per the germline V gene, CDR1 is MNHEY and CDR2 is SMNVEV (reference sequence). The CDR3 DNA sequence: TGTGCCAGCAGCCAGGGTTTCCCCTTCTATGGCTACACCTTC. Residues: CASSQGFPFYGYTF.

This chain joins TRBV5-1 and TRBJ1-2; 10 bases align to TRBD1. Germline V gene sequence: CDR1 SGHRS, CDR2 YFSETQ. The V and J ends lost 4 bases and 2 bases, in that order; junction bases with no gene match: 11. The CDR3 has 17 residues. Here the CDR3 reads CASSLQETGGSNYGYTF. In nucleotides, the CDR3 is TGCGCCAGCAGCCTCCAAGAGACAGGGGGCTCAAACTATGGCTACACCTTC.

The table lists this clone with a few counts. This chain links TRBV6-6 with TRBJ1-2; D is undetermined. Germline V gene sequence: CDR1 MNHNY, CDR2 SVGAGI (reference sequence). CDR3 length: 15 residues. Between the trimmed V and J ends, which lost 2 bases and 4 bases, there was a span of 14 bases. The CDR3 loop reads CASSYDNRKAYGYTF. The CDR3 DNA reads TGTGCCAGCAGTTACGACAATCGAAAGGCCTATGGCTACACCTTC.

For the CDR3, the DNA is TGTGCCAGCTCAGTACAGGGGAACGGCAATCAGCCCCAGCATTTT. Translating gives CASSVQGNGNQPQHF. This sequence joins TRBV18 and TRBJ1-5; 7 bases map to TRBD1. Trimming at V came to 5 bases and at J to 2 bases, leaving 6 bases not matched to a gene. From germline, CDR1 is KGHSH and CDR2 LQKENI. The CDR3 has 15 residues.

The V call is TRBV7-9, the J call TRBJ2-3; 10 nucleotides align to TRBD2. Germline V gene lookup returns CDR1 SEHNR and CDR2 FQNEAQ (reference sequence). The CDR3 contains 18 residues. V lost 5 bases, J lost 1 base, and 12 bases stayed unmatched. CDR3 residues: CASSPNLAGVAGTDTQYF. The CDR3 nucleotides read TGTGCCAGCAGCCCCAACCTAGCGGGAGTCGCTGGCACAGATACGCAGTATTTT.

The chain employs TRBV10-3 and TRBJ2-3; perhaps TRBD1 as D (6 bases). Germline V gene data show CDR1 as ENHRY and CDR2 as SYGVKD. The V and J ends lost 5 bases and 0 bases respectively, with 12 bases between them. The CDR3 covers 15 residues. DNA for the CDR3: TGTGCCATCAGTAACAGGGCTCTAAGCACAGATACGCAGTATTTT. It specifies CAISNRALSTDTQYF.

Details on this clone: In the same sample, other DNA sequences code for this CDR3. The chain recombines TRBV6-5 with TRBJ1-6, with a tentative D call TRBD1 (5 bases). Trimming removed 5 bases at V and 7 bases at J, with 15 bases between. This CDR3 contains 15 residues. CDR1 and CDR2 (germline): MNHEY, SVGAGI. CDR3 loop: CASSPQGGDNSPLHF. The CDR3 bases are TGTGCCAGCAGTCCCCAGGGAGGGGACAATTCACCCCTCCACTTT.

The V and J genes are TRBV9 and TRBJ2-3, with D unresolved. This CDR3 is built from 15 residues. Germline loops: CDR1 SGDLS, CDR2 YYNGEE. V gave up 0 bases and J gave up 2 bases, with 10 bases separating them. CDR3 sequence: CASSVAVSNTDTQYF. In nucleotides, the CDR3 is TGTGCCAGCAGCGTAGCGGTGAGCAACACAGATACGCAGTATTTT.

This chain connects TRBV10-3 to TRBJ1-1, with D hard to call. Germline V gene lookup returns CDR1 ENHRY and CDR2 SYGVKD. The CDR3 has 17 amino acids. The germline V and J ends were trimmed by 4 bases and 1 base, with 19 bases remaining between them. Here the CDR3 DNA reads TGTGCCATCAGTGGCTCTATTGTGTTGGTGAGGAACACTGAAGCTTTCTTT. Translating gives CAISGSIVLVRNTEAFF.

The CDR3 DNA is TGCAGCGTTTTCAGCGGCATTTACGAGCAGTACTTC. It encodes CSVFSGIYEQYF. The chain joins TRBV29-1 to TRBJ2-7; D possibly corresponds to TRBD2 (5 bases). This CDR3 comprises 12 residues. Germline CDR1 reads SQVTM; CDR2 reads ANQGSEA. Deletions cut 5 bases from V and 4 bases from J, with 12 bases between.

This clone occurred a few times. The CDR3 loop is CASSDGTGTEKLFF. The CDR3 bases are TGTGCCAGCAGCGACGGGACAGGGACTGAAAAACTGTTTTTT. The rearrangement joins TRBV9 to TRBJ1-4, with 9 bases aligning to TRBD1. With 3 bases clipped from V and 7 bases from J, the junction kept 4 bases outside the gene matches. The CDR3 totals 14 residues. The V gene's germline CDR1 is SGDLS and CDR2 YYNGEE.

The gene calls are TRBV11-2 and TRBJ2-7; D is possibly TRBD1 (5 bases). The ends were cut back, 0 bases at V and 7 bases at J, with 10 bases in the middle. Germline CDR1 reads SGHAT; CDR2 reads FQNNGV. The CDR3 is made up of 13 amino acids. The CDR3 is CASSLDGAVEQYF. CDR3 nucleotide sequence: TGTGCCAGCAGCTTAGATGGGGCGGTTGAGCAGTACTTC.

The CDR3 here is CASSSDSTTYEQYF. In nucleotides, the CDR3 is TGCGCCAGCAGCTCGGACAGTACAACCTACGAGCAGTACTTC. The chain uses TRBV5-1 and TRBJ2-7; weak D call: TRBD1 (6 bases). This CDR3 is built from 14 residues. CDR1 is SGHRS and CDR2 is YFSETQ in the germline V gene. Trimming shortened V by 3 bases and J by 2 bases, and 12 bases separated the two germline ends. Filled out from reference TRBV5-1 and TRBJ2-7, the complete variable domain reads KAGVTQTPRYLIKTRGQQVTLSCSPISGHRSVSWYQQTPGQGLQFLFEYFSETQRNKGNFPGRFSGRQFSNSRSEMNVSTLELGDSALYLCASSSDSTTYEQYFGPGTRLTVT.

V usage is TRBV15 and J usage is TRBJ1-5, with D possibly being TRBD1 (5 bases). This CDR3 comprises 15 residues. Germline-derived CDR1 and CDR2 are LNHNV and YYDKDF (reference sequence). Trimming took off 2 bases at V and 0 bases at J, with 8 bases between the two ends. In DNA form, the CDR3 reads TGTGCCACCAGCAGACAGGGTTTTAGCAATCAGCCCCAGCATTTT. Translation gives CATSRQGFSNQPQHF.

J is TRBJ1-3 and V is TRBV10-3; D unclear. The CDR3 consists of 13 residues. Trimming cost V 11 bases and J 4 bases, with 15 bases left between them. Per germline, CDR1 ENHRY and CDR2 SYGVKD. CDR3 residues: CAASDVVGNTIYF. The CDR3, as DNA: TGTGCCGCCTCAGATGTCGTGGGAAACACCATATATTTT.

The V gene is TRBV5-6, the J gene TRBJ2-3; D is perhaps TRBD1 (7 bases). The germline gives CDR1 SGHDT, CDR2 YYEEEE. The V end lost 2 bases, the J end lost 6 bases, and 19 bases lay between the germline ends. CDR3 length: 16 residues. CDR3 amino acids: CASSFPRQGGLDTQYF. DNA for the CDR3: TGTGCCAGCAGCTTCCCACGACAGGGAGGTTTGGATACGCAGTATTTT. The variable domain in full, with the rest retrieved from reference TRBV5-6 and TRBJ2-3, is DAGVTQSPTHLIKTRGQQVTLRCSPKSGHDTVSWYQQALGQGPQFIFQYYEEEERQRGNFPDRFSGHQFPNYSSELNVNALLLGDSALYLCASSFPRQGGLDTQYFGPGTRLTVL.

The chain couples TRBV5-1 to TRBJ2-1; a weak D match, TRBD1 (6 bases). V was shortened by 3 bases and J by 9 bases, with 19 bases between the two germline ends. Per germline, CDR1 SGHRS and CDR2 YFSETQ. The CDR3 has 15 amino acids. CDR3 nucleotides: TGCGCCAGCAGCTCCATTGGCAGGGGAGTTGGTGAGCAGTTCTTC. This translates into CASSSIGRGVGEQFF. Drawing the rest from reference TRBV5-1 and TRBJ2-1, the complete variable domain is KAGVTQTPRYLIKTRGQQVTLSCSPISGHRSVSWYQQTPGQGLQFLFEYFSETQRNKGNFPGRFSGRQFSNSRSEMNVSTLELGDSALYLCASSSIGRGVGEQFFGPGTRLTVL.

The chain recombines TRBV6-5 with TRBJ1-3; a possible D gene is TRBD1 (5 bases). CDR1 MNHEY and CDR2 SVGAGI come from the germline V gene. Trimming left V 6 bases short and J 3 bases short, with 15 bases between. The CDR3 sequence is 15 residues long. Here the CDR3 reads CASSILDSIGNTIYF. Here the CDR3 DNA reads TGTGCCAGCAGCATCCTAGACAGCATTGGAAACACCATATATTTT.

This clone was observed once. V and J are TRBV6-5 and TRBJ2-1; TRBD2 aligns across 11 bases. V gave up 6 bases and J gave up 8 bases; unmatched junction bases: 6. This CDR3 contains 14 residues. Germline lookup yields CDR1 MNHEY and CDR2 SVGAGI. CDR3 sequence: CASRHVAGGDEQFF. The CDR3 region has the DNA TGTGCCAGCAGACATGTAGCGGGGGGGGATGAGCAGTTCTTC.

There are a few counts of this clone. The chain couples TRBV19 to TRBJ1-5, with 9 bases that match TRBD1. The CDR3 contains 15 residues. J gave up 6 bases and V 7 bases, and 10 bases lay outside the gene matches. In germline, CDR1 is LNHDA, CDR2 SQIVND (reference sequence). In DNA form, the CDR3 reads TGTGCCAGTATCGGAACAGGGGGCCTCGGTCAGCCCCAGCATTTT. Protein sequence: CASIGTGGLGQPQHF.

This clone was seen only a few times. The chain joins TRBV4-1 to TRBJ1-5; 8 bases are a match to TRBD1. The CDR3 spans 17 residues. From germline, CDR1 is MGHRA and CDR2 YSYEKL. J was trimmed by 1 base and V by 3 bases; bases with no gene match: 8. The CDR3 DNA reads as TGCGCCAGCAGCCAGGACTCAGGGGGCTGGAGCAATCAGCCCCAGCATTTT. Translation: CASSQDSGGWSNQPQHF.

This sequence joins TRBV6-5 and TRBJ1-1; 7 bases line up with TRBD1. Germline CDR1 reads MNHEY; CDR2 reads SVGAGI. The J segment lost 2 bases and the V segment lost 6 bases, leaving 6 bases of the junction unmatched. There are 14 residues in the CDR3. The chain's CDR3 is CASSGQEYNTEAFF. The DNA of the CDR3 is TGTGCCAGCAGCGGACAGGAGTATAACACTGAAGCTTTCTTT.

V and J are TRBV7-5 and TRBJ2-7; the table assigns TRBD1, which was not confirmed against the DNA. TRBV7-5 is a known pseudogene. The length of the CDR3 is 13 residues. This CDR3 reads CARSPRHFYEQYF. The CDR3 DNA reads as TGTGCCAGAAGCCCCAGACACTTCTACGAGCAGTACTTC.